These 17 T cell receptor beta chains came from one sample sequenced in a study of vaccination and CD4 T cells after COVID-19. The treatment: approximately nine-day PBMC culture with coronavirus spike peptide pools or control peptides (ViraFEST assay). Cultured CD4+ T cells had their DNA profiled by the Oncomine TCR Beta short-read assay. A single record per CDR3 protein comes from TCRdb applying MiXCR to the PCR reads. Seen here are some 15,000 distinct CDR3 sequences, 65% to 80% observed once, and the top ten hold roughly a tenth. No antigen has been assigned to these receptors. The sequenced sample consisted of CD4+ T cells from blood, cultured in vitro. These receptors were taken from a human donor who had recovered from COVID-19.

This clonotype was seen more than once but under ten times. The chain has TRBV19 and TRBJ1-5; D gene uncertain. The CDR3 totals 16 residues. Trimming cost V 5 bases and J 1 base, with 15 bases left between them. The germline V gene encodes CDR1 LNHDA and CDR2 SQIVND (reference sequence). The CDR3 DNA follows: TGTGCCAGTAGTCGACTGGTTAGCGAGAGCAATCAGCCCCAGCATTTT. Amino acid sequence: CASSRLVSESNQPQHF.

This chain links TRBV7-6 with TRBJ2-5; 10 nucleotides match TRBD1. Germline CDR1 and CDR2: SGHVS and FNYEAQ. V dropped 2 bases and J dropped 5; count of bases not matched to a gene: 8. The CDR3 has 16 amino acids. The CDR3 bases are TGTGCCAGCAGCTTACCCCCGAGACAGGGGGCTGAGACCCAGTACTTC. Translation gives CASSLPPRQGAETQYF.

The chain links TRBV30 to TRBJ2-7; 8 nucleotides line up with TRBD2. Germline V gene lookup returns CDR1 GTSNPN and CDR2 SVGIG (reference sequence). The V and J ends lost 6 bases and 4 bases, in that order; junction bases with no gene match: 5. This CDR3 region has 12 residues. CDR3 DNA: TGTGCCTGTCGGGAGGGCCGGTACGAGCAGTACTTC. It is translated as CACREGRYEQYF.

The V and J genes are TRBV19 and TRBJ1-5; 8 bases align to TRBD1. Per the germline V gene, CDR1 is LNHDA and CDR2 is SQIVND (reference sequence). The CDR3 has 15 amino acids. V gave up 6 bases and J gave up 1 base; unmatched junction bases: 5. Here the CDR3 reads CASSPQGASNQPQHF. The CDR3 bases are TGTGCCAGTAGCCCTCAGGGGGCCAGCAATCAGCCCCAGCATTTT. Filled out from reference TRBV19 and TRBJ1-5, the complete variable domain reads DGGITQSPKYLFRKEGQNVTLSCEQNLNHDAMYWYRQDPGQGLRLIYYSQIVNDFQKGDIAEGYSVSREKKESFPLTVTSAQKNPTAFYLCASSPQGASNQPQHFGDGTRLSIL.

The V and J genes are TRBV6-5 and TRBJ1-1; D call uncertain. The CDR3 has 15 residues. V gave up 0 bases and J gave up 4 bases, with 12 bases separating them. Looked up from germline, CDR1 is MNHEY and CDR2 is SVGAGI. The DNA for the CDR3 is TGTGCCAGCAGTTACTCCCATGGGAGAAGCACTGAAGCTTTCTTT. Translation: CASSYSHGRSTEAFF.

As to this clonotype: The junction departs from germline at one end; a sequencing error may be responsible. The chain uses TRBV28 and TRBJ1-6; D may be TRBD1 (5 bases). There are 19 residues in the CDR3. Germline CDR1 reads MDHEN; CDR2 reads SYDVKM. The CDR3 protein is CASSSTTGTQSSYNSPPHF. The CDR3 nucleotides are TGTGCCAGCAGTTCCACCACCGGGACGCAGAGCTCCTATAATTCACCCCCCCACTTT.

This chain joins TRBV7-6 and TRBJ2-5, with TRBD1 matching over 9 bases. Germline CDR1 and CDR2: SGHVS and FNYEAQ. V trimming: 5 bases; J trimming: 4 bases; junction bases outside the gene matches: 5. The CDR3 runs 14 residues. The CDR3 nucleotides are TGTGCCAGCAGCACTCGGGACAGGGCAGAGACCCAGTACTTC. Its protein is CASSTRDRAETQYF.

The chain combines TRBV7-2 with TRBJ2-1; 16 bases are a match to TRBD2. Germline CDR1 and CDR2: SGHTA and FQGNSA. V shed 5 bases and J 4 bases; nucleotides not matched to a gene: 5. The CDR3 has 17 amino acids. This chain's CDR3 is CASSPGLAGGPYNEQFF. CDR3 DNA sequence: TGTGCCAGCAGCCCGGGACTAGCGGGAGGGCCTTACAATGAGCAGTTCTTC. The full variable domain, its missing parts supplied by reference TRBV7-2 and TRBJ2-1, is GAGVSQSPSNKVTEKGKDVELRCDPISGHTALYWYRQSLGQGLEFLIYFQGNSAPDKSGLPSDRFSAERTGGSVSTLTIQRTQQEDSAVYLCASSPGLAGGPYNEQFFGPGTRLTVL.

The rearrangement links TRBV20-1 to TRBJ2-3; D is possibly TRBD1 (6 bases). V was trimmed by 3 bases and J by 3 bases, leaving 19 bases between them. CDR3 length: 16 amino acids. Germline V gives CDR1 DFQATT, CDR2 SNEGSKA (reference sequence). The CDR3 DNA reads TGCAGTGCTAGGTTGGGGCGGGTTAGGGGGACAGATACGCAGTATTTT. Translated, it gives CSARLGRVRGTDTQYF.

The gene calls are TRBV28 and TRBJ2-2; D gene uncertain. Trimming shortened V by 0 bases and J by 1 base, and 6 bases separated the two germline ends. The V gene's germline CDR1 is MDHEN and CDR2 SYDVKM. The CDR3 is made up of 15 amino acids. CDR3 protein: CASSLWFGNTGELFF. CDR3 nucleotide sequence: TGTGCCAGCAGTTTATGGTTTGGGAACACCGGGGAGCTGTTTTTT.

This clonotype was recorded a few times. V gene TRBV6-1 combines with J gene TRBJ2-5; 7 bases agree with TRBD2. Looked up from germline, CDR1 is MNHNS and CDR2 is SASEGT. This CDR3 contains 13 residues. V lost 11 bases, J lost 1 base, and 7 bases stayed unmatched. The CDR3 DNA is TGTGCCGCGGGGGACGGGACCCAAGAGACCCAGTACTTC. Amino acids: CAAGDGTQETQYF.

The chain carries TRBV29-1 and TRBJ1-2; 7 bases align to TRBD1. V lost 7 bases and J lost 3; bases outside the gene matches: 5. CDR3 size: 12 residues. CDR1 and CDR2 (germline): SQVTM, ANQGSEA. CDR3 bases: TGCAGCGCTGGACAGGATTACTATGGCTACACCTTC. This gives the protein CSAGQDYYGYTF.

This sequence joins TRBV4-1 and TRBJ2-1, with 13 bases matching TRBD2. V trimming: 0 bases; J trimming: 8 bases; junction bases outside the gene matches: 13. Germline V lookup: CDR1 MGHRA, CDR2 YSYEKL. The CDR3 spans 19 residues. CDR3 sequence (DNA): TGCGCCAGCAGCCAAGAGACAGGGTGGGGACTAGCGGGAATATATGAGCAGTTCTTC. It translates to CASSQETGWGLAGIYEQFF.

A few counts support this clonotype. The CDR3 DNA reads as TGTGCCAGCAGGCGACAGGGGAACACTGAAGCTTTCTTT. Translation gives CASRRQGNTEAFF. This chain connects TRBV28 to TRBJ1-1; 7 bases are a match to TRBD1. The CDR3 has 13 amino acids. Trimming at V came to 6 bases and at J to 1 base, leaving 2 bases not matched to a gene. Germline V CDR1 and CDR2: MDHEN, SYDVKM. Combining the CDR3 with reference TRBV28 and TRBJ1-1 gives the whole variable domain DVKVTQSSRYLVKRTGEKVFLECVQDMDHENMFWYRQDPGLGLRLIYFSYDVKMKEKGDIPEGYSVSREKKERFSLILESASTNQTSMYLCASRRQGNTEAFFGQGTRLTVV.

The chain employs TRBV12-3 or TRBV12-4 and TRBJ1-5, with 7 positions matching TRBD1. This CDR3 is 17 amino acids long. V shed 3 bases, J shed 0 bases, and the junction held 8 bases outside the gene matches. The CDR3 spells CASSLSGGGGSNQPQHF. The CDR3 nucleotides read TGTGCCAGCAGTTTGTCAGGGGGTGGGGGTAGCAATCAGCCCCAGCATTTT.

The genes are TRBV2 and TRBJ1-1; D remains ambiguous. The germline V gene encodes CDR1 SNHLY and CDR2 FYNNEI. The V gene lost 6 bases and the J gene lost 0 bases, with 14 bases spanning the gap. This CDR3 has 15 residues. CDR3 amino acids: CASRGAGNMNTEAFF. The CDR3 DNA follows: TGTGCCAGCAGGGGCGCAGGAAACATGAACACTGAAGCTTTCTTT.

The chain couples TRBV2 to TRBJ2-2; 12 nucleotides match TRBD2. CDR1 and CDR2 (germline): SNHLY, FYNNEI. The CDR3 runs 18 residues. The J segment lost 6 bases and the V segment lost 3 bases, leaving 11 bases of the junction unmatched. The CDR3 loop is CASSDEASGRGLAGELFF. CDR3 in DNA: TGTGCCAGCAGTGATGAAGCTAGCGGGAGGGGTTTGGCCGGGGAGCTGTTTTTT.